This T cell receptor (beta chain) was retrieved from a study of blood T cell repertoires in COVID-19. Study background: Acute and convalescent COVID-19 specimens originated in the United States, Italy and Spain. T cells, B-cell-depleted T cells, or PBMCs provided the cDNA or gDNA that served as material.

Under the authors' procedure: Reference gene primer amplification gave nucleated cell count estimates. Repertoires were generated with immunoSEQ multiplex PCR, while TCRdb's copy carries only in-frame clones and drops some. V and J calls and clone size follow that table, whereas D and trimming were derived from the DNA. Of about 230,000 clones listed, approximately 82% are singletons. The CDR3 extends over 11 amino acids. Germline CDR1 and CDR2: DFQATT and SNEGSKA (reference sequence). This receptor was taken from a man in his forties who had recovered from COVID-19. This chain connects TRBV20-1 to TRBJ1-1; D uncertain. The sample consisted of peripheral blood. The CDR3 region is CRPLEGTEAFF. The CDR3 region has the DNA TGCAGGCCCCTTGAGGGAACTGAAGCTTTCTTT.